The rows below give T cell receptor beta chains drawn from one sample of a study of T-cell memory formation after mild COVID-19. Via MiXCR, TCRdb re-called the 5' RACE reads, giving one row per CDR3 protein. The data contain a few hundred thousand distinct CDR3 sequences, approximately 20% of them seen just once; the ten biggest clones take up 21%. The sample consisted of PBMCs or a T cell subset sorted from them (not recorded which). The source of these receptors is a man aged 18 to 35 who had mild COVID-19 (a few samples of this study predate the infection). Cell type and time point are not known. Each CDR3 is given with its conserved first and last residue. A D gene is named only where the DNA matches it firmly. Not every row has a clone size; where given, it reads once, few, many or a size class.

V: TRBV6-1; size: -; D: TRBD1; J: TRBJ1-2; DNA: TGTGCCAGCAGTTCCCGGGACAGGGGGAACTATGGCTACACCTTC; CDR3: CASSSRDRGNYGYTF
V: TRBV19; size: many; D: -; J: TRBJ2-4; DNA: TGTGCCAGTAGTATTCCCCCAATTAACATTCAGTACTTC; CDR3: CASSIPPINIQYF
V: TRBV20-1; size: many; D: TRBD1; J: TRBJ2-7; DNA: TGCAGTGCTCGGGACAGGGAGTACGAGCAGTACTTC; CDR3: CSARDREYEQYF
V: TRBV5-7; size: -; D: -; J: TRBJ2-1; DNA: TGTGCCAGCAGCCCCCTCACAGGGAGCTCCTACAATGAGCAGTTCTTC; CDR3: CASSPLTGSSYNEQFF
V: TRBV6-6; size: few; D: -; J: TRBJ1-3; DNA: TGTGCCAGCAGTTACTCGGCAGCCACTGGAAACACCATATATTTT; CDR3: CASSYSAATGNTIYF
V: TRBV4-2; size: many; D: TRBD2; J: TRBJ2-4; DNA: TGTGCCAGCAGCCTTGGGAGCGGGGGTGCCAAAAACATTCAGTACTTC; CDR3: CASSLGSGGAKNIQYF
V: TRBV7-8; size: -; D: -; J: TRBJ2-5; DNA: TGTGCCAGCAGCTATCCCAGGATCCATAGTGGAGCCCAGTACTTC; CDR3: CASSYPRIHSGAQYF
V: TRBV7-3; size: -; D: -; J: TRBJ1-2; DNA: TGTGCCAGCAGCTTAACTTTTGGGCAGGATCCCACCTTC; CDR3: CASSLTFGQDPTF
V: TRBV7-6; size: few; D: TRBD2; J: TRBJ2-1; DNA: TGTTCCAGCAAGGCGGGGGACTACAATGAGCAGTTCTTC; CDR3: CSSKAGDYNEQFF
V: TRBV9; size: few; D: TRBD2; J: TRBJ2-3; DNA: TGTGCCAGCAGCCCAGGGGCTAGCGGGAGCACAGATACGCAGTATTTT; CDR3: CASSPGASGSTDTQYF
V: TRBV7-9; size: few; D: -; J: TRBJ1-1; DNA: TGTGCCAGCAGCTTATCGAGGAACACTGAAGCTTTCTTT; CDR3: CASSLSRNTEAFF
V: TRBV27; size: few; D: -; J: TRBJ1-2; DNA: TGTGCCAGCAGTTTGTTGGGCGGGGGCTACACCTTC; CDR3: CASSLLGGGYTF
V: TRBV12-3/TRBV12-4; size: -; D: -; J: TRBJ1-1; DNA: TGTGCCACCGGGGGCGGGACTGAAGCTTTCTTT; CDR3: CATGGGTEAFF
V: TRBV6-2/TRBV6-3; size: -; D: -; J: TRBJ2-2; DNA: TGTGCCAGCGGCCTCACTTGGAACACCGGGGAGCTGTTTTTT; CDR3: CASGLTWNTGELFF
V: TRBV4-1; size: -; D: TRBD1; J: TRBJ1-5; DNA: TGCGCCAGCAGCCAGGGCCAGGGGGCGGGCAATCAGCCCCAGCATTTT; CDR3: CASSQGQGAGNQPQHF
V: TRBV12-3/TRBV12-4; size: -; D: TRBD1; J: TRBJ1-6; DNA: TGTGCCAGCAGTTTAGGAGGGGACAGGCCGGGTTCACCCCTCCACTTT; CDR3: CASSLGGDRPGSPLHF
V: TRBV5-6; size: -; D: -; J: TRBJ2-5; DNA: TGTGCCAGCAGCTTGGAGGGGGGGCTTGTTGCCCAGTACTTC; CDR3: CASSLEGGLVAQYF
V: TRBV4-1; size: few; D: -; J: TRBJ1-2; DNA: TGCGCCAGCAGCCAAGGTCCCCTAGAGGGCTACACCTTC; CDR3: CASSQGPLEGYTF